This T cell receptor (beta chain) is from a study of blood T cells in healthy people across ages. The CDR3 totals 16 residues. CDR1 and CDR2 (germline): LNHDA, SQIVND (reference sequence). V shed 7 bases and J 7 bases; nucleotides not matched to a gene: 17. Study outcomes and limitations: Leaving the PBMCs unsorted stopped any conclusive comparison of naive versus antigen-experienced cells. CMV status of donors was not determined, possibly confounding expanded clonotype changes.

Each donor gave around 9.6 milliliters of peripheral blood. A second PCR of about 7 to 12 cycles used a sample-barcoded 5' primer and a J-beta primer mix. Researchers report that a template-switch adaptor with 12 random nucleotides tagged each cDNA molecule. TCRdb independently ran MiXCR on the 5' RACE reads; one entry per CDR3 protein. The sample includes more than 800,000 distinct CDR3 sequences, more than 25% of them seen just once. Of note for this clonotype: Its antigen is currently unknown.

J is TRBJ1-2 and V is TRBV19; 8 bases match TRBD1. Specimen: blood. This TCR came from a woman older than 75 in good health. The CDR3 sequence: CASTPQPGQGRSGYTF. CDR3 bases: TGTGCCAGTACCCCCCAACCCGGACAGGGAAGATCTGGCTACACCTTC.